This is a list of T cell receptor beta chains from one sample in a study of blood T cell repertoires in COVID-19. The protocol was immunoSEQ multiplex PCR, while the TCRdb copy is restricted to in-frame clones and leaves out a portion. The table shows about 230,000 clones, with 80% to 90% occurring only once. Sequences were obtained from peripheral blood. All receptors derive from a woman in her forties who had recovered from COVID-19. The conserved cysteine and the conserved F or W are not part of the CDR3 here.

V gene,CDR3 protein
TRBV2,ASSEVEGLAENNEQF
TRBV5-8,ASSAGIHTGELF
TRBV7-2,ASSFLTGEGEQY
TRBV6-2/TRBV6-3,ASSYLGQGEKLF
TRBV16,ASSQSPADYGYT
TRBV28,ASSRGQETNEKLF
TRBV6-2/TRBV6-3,ASSYSGGNQPQH
TRBV4-3,ASSQEGAGGGYGYT
TRBV30,AWSLRRGTEAF
TRBV3-1/TRBV3-2,ASSQETGTETQY
TRBV18,ASSQTGLGDQPQH
TRBV2,ASSTSPSGEILDTQY
TRBV7-9,ATDRDSSEAF
TRBV6-5,ASSPSGGFGELF
TRBV11-2,ASSWKTTDTQY
TRBV28,ASSSSSGELWDTQY
TRBV19,ASSANRGTEAF
TRBV9,ASSVGPGSYEQY
TRBV7-9,ASGRGGAYNEQF
TRBV5-1,ASSLEGAESYYNEQF
TRBV11-2,ASSRSGTRKD
TRBV30,AWTSRGGRTYNEQF
TRBV18,ASSSRGGQADTQY
TRBV5-1,ASSLVSLRADYYEQY
TRBV5-1,ASRSGTAHNYGYT
TRBV19,ASSLHSIGLAGNTGELF
TRBV6-6,ASSQPGQGIYGYT
TRBV4-2,ASSQQTSGGWIGELF
TRBV19,ASSPGTNFFSGYT
TRBV5-5,ASSSQGTSSYEQY
TRBV27,ASTLGGVGEQF
TRBV3-1/TRBV3-2,ASSQRLAGGRLEQY
TRBV29-1,SVDGGSEF
TRBV10-3,AIATVGNTIY
TRBV7-9,ASRWTGANTEAF